This TCR beta chain was sequenced for a study of T cells in Graves' hyperthyroidism and ophthalmopathy. Clinical symptoms, serum thyroxine, TRAb, thyroid ultrasound and orbital computed tomography informed diagnoses. Blood was drawn at first hyperthyroidism diagnosis, before any ophthalmopathy symptoms. The authors took PBMCs from about 9.5 ml fresh peripheral blood. Trimming took 11 bases from V and 2 from J; bases not matched to a gene: 4. The CDR3 has 13 residues. Germline CDR1 is SGHTA and CDR2 is FQGNSA. The investigators amplified TCR beta CDR3 regions from RNA transcripts. The HTBI set primed first-round TCR CDR3 RT-PCR. TCRdb used MiXCR to reprocess the multiplex PCR reads, holding one entry per CDR3 protein. Counted here are some 600,000 distinct CDR3 sequences, more than 11% occurring once; the ten biggest clones make up roughly 5.5%.

The origin of this receptor is a woman under 40 with Graves' hyperthyroidism that later progressed to Graves' ophthalmopathy. Sequencing input: blood. V and J are TRBV7-2 and TRBJ2-1; 9 nucleotides match TRBD2. The CDR3 sequence is CALREGAYNEQFF. The DNA for the CDR3 is TGTGCCTTGCGGGAGGGGGCCTACAATGAGCAGTTCTTC.